In its sample, the clone carrying this T cell receptor (beta chain) was seen many times. Its antigen is still unknown. The entry originates in a study of Graves' ophthalmopathy and Graves' hyperthyroidism. The study's findings and limits: A majority of expanded thyroid clonotypes exceeding 0.001 frequency were likewise present in blood.

The authors amplified TCR beta CDR3 regions, and they did so from RNA transcripts for repertoire sequencing. Investigators did first-round RT-PCR with HTBI primers, then second-round multiplex PCR. One entry per CDR3 protein results from TCRdb running MiXCR on the multiplex PCR reads. The profile covers 350,000 to 400,000 distinct CDR3 sequences, with 18% appearing a single time and roughly 1.5% taken by the ten largest. Deletions cut 0 bases from V and 4 bases from J, with 7 bases between. The germline gives CDR1 LGHNA, CDR2 YSLEER. CDR3 length: 15 residues. This receptor was taken from a woman aged 18-35 years with Graves' ophthalmopathy. The chain employs TRBV4-3 and TRBJ1-6; no clear D. The sequencing input was peripheral blood. CDR3 sequence reads: CASSQDGEYNSPLHF. CDR3 nucleotides: TGCGCCAGCAGCCAAGACGGGGAGTATAATTCACCCCTCCACTTT.